The 26 T cell receptor beta chains listed next were all sequenced from one sample in a study. Generated by immunoSEQ multiplex PCR, the TCRdb table keeps only in-frame clones and is missing some. This sample has nearly 70,000 clones, with approximately 92% found just once. The material sequenced was PBMCs. These receptors all stem from a man aged 40-49 years with rheumatoid arthritis.

The V and J genes are TRBV7-9 and TRBJ2-7; D is undetermined. Between the trimmed V and J ends, which lost 3 bases and 2 bases, there was a span of 5 bases. This CDR3 region has 12 residues. CDR1 and CDR2 from the germline V gene are SEHNR and FQNEAQ (reference sequence). This CDR3 reads CASSFVAYEQYF. The CDR3 bases are TGTGCCAGCAGCTTTGTCGCCTACGAGCAGTACTTC.

V usage is TRBV6-1 and J usage is TRBJ1-2, with no clear D. Germline CDR1 is MNHNS and CDR2 is SASEGT. Trimming removed 2 bases from V and 2 bases from J, with 9 bases in between. The CDR3 has 14 amino acids. CDR3 nucleotides: TGTGCCAGCAGTGAATACGACGGAAACTATGGCTACACCTTC. Its protein is CASSEYDGNYGYTF.

This clone has only one observation. This chain connects TRBV11-2 to TRBJ2-2; unclear D gene. In germline, CDR1 is SGHAT, CDR2 FQNNGV. The CDR3 runs to 14 residues. The V and J ends lost 4 bases and 1 base respectively, with 7 bases between them. Here the CDR3 reads CASSSPRNTGELFF. The CDR3 nucleotides read TGTGCCAGCAGCTCCCCCCGGAACACCGGGGAGCTGTTTTTT.

The chain has TRBV12-3 or TRBV12-4 and TRBJ2-7; the D is unclear. V gave up 4 bases and J gave up 2 bases, with 9 bases separating them. This CDR3 contains 13 residues. The CDR3 protein is CASSSHTTYEQYF. DNA for the CDR3: TGTGCCAGCAGTTCCCACACGACCTACGAGCAGTACTTC.

This chain joins TRBV9 and TRBJ1-4, with TRBD1 identical over 9 bases. The germline CDR1 and CDR2 sequences are SGDLS and YYNGEE. V trimming: 3 bases; J trimming: 8 bases; junction bases outside the gene matches: 11. The CDR3 has 16 amino acids. CDR3 region: CASSENPGTGSEKLFF. CDR3 nucleotide sequence: TGTGCCAGCAGCGAGAACCCCGGGACAGGGAGCGAAAAACTGTTTTTT.

The chain links TRBV15 to TRBJ1-4; 8 bases match TRBD1. V lost 3 bases to trimming and J lost 7 bases; unmatched junction nucleotides: 7. Germline CDR1 is LNHNV and CDR2 is YYDKDF (reference sequence). This CDR3 comprises 15 residues. This chain's CDR3 is CATSRPTGAPEKLFF. Written as DNA, the CDR3 is TGTGCCACCAGCAGGCCGACAGGGGCGCCTGAAAAACTGTTTTTT.

The gene calls are TRBV30 and TRBJ1-6; the D gene is possibly TRBD1 (5 bases). The germline V gene has CDR1 GTSNPN and CDR2 SVGIG (reference sequence). The CDR3 consists of 14 residues. V was cut by 5 bases and J by 11 bases, with 19 bases left in between. DNA for the CDR3: TGTGCCTGGTCTACCGGGACCATTTCCCCACCCCTCCACTTT. It yields the protein CAWSTGTISPPLHF.

The gene calls are TRBV10-2 and TRBJ2-7; TRBD1 is a possible D gene (6 bases). The germline V gene encodes CDR1 WSHSY and CDR2 SAAADI. V was pared by 9 bases and J by 0 bases, with 9 bases between. The length of the CDR3 is 12 residues. This CDR3 reads CASRGSSYEQYF. CDR3 in DNA: TGCGCCAGTAGGGGGAGCTCCTACGAGCAGTACTTC.

The chain joins TRBV5-6 to TRBJ1-2, with D hard to call. The CDR3 loop spans 12 amino acids. Trimming pared 2 bases from V and 10 bases from J, leaving 12 bases between. Germline V gene lookup returns CDR1 SGHDT and CDR2 YYEEEE. CDR3 bases: TGTGCCAGCAGCTTCACGGCAGACGCCTACACCTTC. Its translation is CASSFTADAYTF.

J is TRBJ1-1 and V is TRBV5-1; no firm D call. The CDR3 spans 14 residues. The V gene lost 0 bases and the J gene lost 4 bases, with 10 bases spanning the gap. The germline gives CDR1 SGHRS, CDR2 YFSETQ. CDR3 nucleotides: TGCGCCAGCAGCTTGGGGGCAGGAGTCACTGAAGCTTTCTTT. Protein sequence: CASSLGAGVTEAFF.

This clone showed up just once. One end of the junction does not line up with germline, which may come from a read error. Other DNA sequences of this sample code for an identical CDR3. CDR3 DNA sequence: TGTGCTAGCAGCCCAACAGGGGGCACAGATACGCAGTATTTT. Translation gives CASSPTGGTDTQYF. This chain connects TRBV7-7 to TRBJ2-3; 7 bases fit TRBD1. The V gene's germline CDR1 is SSHAT and CDR2 FNYEAQ (reference sequence). This CDR3 spans 14 amino acids.

The chain carries TRBV2 and TRBJ2-7; 8 nucleotides align to TRBD1. V was clipped by 7 bases and J by 7 bases; unmatched bases: 15. Looked up from germline, CDR1 is SNHLY and CDR2 is FYNNEI. CDR3 length equals 15 residues. CDR3 amino acids: CASTFLQGARWEQYF. CDR3 bases: TGTGCCAGCACGTTCCTGCAGGGGGCTCGTTGGGAGCAGTACTTC.

The table lists this clone with a count of one. V is TRBV7-3 and J is TRBJ2-1, with a weak D call TRBD2 (5 bases). Trimming took 5 bases from V and 1 from J, leaving 12 bases between them. The CDR3 loop spans 15 amino acids. Germline-derived CDR1 and CDR2 are SGHTA and FQGTGA. CDR3 in DNA: TGTGCCAGCAGCCTCCTAGCTGGGTCCTACAATGAGCAGTTCTTC. It codes for CASSLLAGSYNEQFF.

This sequence joins TRBV15 and TRBJ1-4, with 8 bases lining up with TRBD1. The V gene's germline CDR1 is LNHNV and CDR2 YYDKDF (reference sequence). The CDR3 totals 13 residues. V was clipped by 7 bases and J by 5 bases; unmatched bases: 3. The CDR3 here is CATNRGDNEKLFF. The CDR3 DNA is TGTGCCACCAACAGGGGGGACAATGAAAAACTGTTTTTT.

The V and J genes are TRBV5-4 and TRBJ1-1; no clear D. Germline V gene lookup returns CDR1 SGHNT and CDR2 YYREEE (reference sequence). Trimming left V 2 bases short and J 5 bases short, with 19 bases between. The CDR3 has 16 residues. CDR3 amino acids: CASSFPGGGLGTEAFF. Written as DNA, the CDR3 is TGTGCCAGCAGCTTCCCAGGAGGAGGGCTAGGAACTGAAGCTTTCTTT.

V and J are TRBV4-3 and TRBJ2-1; 11 bases are shared with TRBD2. The V segment lost 1 base and the J segment 3 bases; nucleotides outside the gene matches: 2. There are 16 residues in the CDR3. In germline, CDR1 is LGHNA, CDR2 YSLEER. DNA of the CDR3: TGCGCCAGCAGCCAAGGGGGACTAGCGGTCTACAATGAGCAGTTCTTC. Protein: CASSQGGLAVYNEQFF.

The rearrangement links TRBV5-6 to TRBJ1-3, with TRBD1 matching 8 bases. Germline V gives CDR1 SGHDT, CDR2 YYEEEE. CDR3 length: 16 residues. Germline trimming cut 0 bases from V and 3 bases from J; bases unmatched to any gene: 5. The CDR3 coding sequence is TGTGCCAGCAGCTTGGGGACAGGGTTCGTTGGAAACACCATATATTTT. Protein: CASSLGTGFVGNTIYF.

The rearrangement uses TRBV11-2 and TRBJ2-1; D is perhaps TRBD1 (5 bases). Germline lookup yields CDR1 SGHAT and CDR2 FQNNGV. V was trimmed by 1 base and J by 4 bases, leaving 14 bases between them. This CDR3 contains 16 residues. The CDR3 DNA sequence: TGTGCCAGCAGCTTAGTAGGCAGGGTTGGGTACAATGAGCAGTTCTTC. Translating gives CASSLVGRVGYNEQFF.

The rearrangement joins TRBV15 to TRBJ2-5, with TRBD1 identical over 7 bases. The germline CDR1 and CDR2 sequences are LNHNV and YYDKDF (reference sequence). The ends lost 2 bases at V and 7 bases at J; junction bases unmatched: 13. This CDR3 is 16 amino acids long. CDR3: CATSRLEMTGYGTQYF. DNA for the CDR3: TGTGCCACCAGCAGACTCGAAATGACAGGGTACGGGACCCAGTACTTC. Drawing the rest from reference TRBV15 and TRBJ2-5, the complete variable domain is DAMVIQNPRYQVTQFGKPVTLSCSQTLNHNVMYWYQQKSSQAPKLLFHYYDKDFNNEADTPDNFQSRRPNTSFCFLDIRSPGLGDTAMYLCATSRLEMTGYGTQYFGPGTRLLVL.

The table lists this clone with a count of one. V usage is TRBV5-6 and J usage is TRBJ2-7; TRBD1 matches 7 bases. The germline V gene encodes CDR1 SGHDT and CDR2 YYEEEE. The CDR3 extends over 15 amino acids. J gave up 0 bases and V 1 base, and 4 bases lay outside the gene matches. The CDR3 loop is CASSLSRGLSYEQYF. CDR3 coding DNA: TGTGCCAGCAGCTTGTCAAGGGGGCTCTCCTACGAGCAGTACTTC.

The rearrangement joins TRBV27 to TRBJ2-7; D is ambiguous. Germline V gene sequence: CDR1 MNHEY, CDR2 SMNVEV (reference sequence). This CDR3 has 13 amino acids. Deletions cut 1 base from V and 0 bases from J, with 4 bases between. CDR3 DNA: TGTGCCAGCAGTTTATACGTCTCCTACGAGCAGTACTTC. This encodes CASSLYVSYEQYF.

The V call is TRBV5-6, the J call TRBJ1-2; possible D gene TRBD1, 5 bases. Looked up from germline, CDR1 is SGHDT and CDR2 is YYEEEE. V dropped 1 base and J dropped 4 bases, with 11 bases sitting between them. This CDR3 is built from 14 residues. The CDR3 DNA follows: TGTGCCAGCAGCTTGCGGACACGAAGCTATGGCTACACCTTC. Translating gives CASSLRTRSYGYTF.

This chain joins TRBV6-5 and TRBJ2-7, with D perhaps assigned TRBD1 or TRBD2 (5 bases each). Per the germline V gene, CDR1 is MNHEY and CDR2 is SVGAGI. The ends were cut back, 0 bases at V and 5 bases at J, with 8 bases in the middle. The CDR3 is 13 amino acids. As DNA, the CDR3 is TGTGCCAGCAGTTACTCGAGGGGACACGAGCAGTACTTC. Its protein product is CASSYSRGHEQYF.

A single count supports this clone. The chain has TRBV19 and TRBJ1-1; weak D call: TRBD1 (6 bases). The length of the CDR3 is 16 residues. Trimming removed 0 bases at V and 0 bases at J, with 11 bases between. The germline gives CDR1 LNHDA, CDR2 SQIVND (reference sequence). CDR3 sequence reads: CASSIDTTGLNTEAFF. CDR3 bases: TGTGCCAGTAGTATAGATACGACAGGTTTGAACACTGAAGCTTTCTTT.

The chain is built from TRBV27 and TRBJ2-5, with 9 bases lining up with TRBD1. Unmatched junction bases numbered 7, after V lost 0 bases and J lost 5 bases. CDR3 size: 16 residues. Germline CDR1 MNHEY, CDR2 SMNVEV (reference sequence). The CDR3 reads CASSLSGTGLWETQYF. For the CDR3, the DNA is TGTGCCAGCAGTTTATCCGGGACAGGGCTTTGGGAGACCCAGTACTTC.

V is TRBV28 and J is TRBJ2-1, with TRBD2 identical over 14 bases. The V gene end was trimmed by 7 bases and the J gene end by 4 bases; junction bases not matched to a gene: 9. Germline CDR1 reads MDHEN; CDR2 reads SYDVKM. The CDR3 covers 17 residues. The CDR3 sequence: CASTPTSGRVRYNEQFF. The CDR3 nucleotides are TGTGCCAGCACGCCGACTAGCGGGAGGGTTCGATACAATGAGCAGTTCTTC.